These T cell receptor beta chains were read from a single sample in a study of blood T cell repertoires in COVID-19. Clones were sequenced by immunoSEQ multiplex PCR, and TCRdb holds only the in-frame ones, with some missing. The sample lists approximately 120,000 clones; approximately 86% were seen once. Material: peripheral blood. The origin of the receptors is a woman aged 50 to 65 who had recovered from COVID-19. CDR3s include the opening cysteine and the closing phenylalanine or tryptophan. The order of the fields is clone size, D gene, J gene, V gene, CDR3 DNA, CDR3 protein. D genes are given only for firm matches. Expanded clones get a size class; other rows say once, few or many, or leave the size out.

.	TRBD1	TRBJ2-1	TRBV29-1	TGCAGCGTGCGTAACAGGGGTCCTTACAATGAGCAGTTCTTC	CSVRNRGPYNEQFF
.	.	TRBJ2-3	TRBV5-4	TGTGCCAGCAGCTTTCGTACAGATACGCAGTATTTT	CASSFRTDTQYF
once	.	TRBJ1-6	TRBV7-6	TGTGCCAGCAGCCCCGACCTAGATAATTCACCCCTCCACTTT	CASSPDLDNSPLHF
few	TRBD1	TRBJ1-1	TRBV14	TGTGCCAGCAGCCAAGCCCGGGACAGGGGAGGTAACACTGAAGCTTTCTTT	CASSQARDRGGNTEAFF
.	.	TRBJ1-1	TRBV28	TGTGCCAGCAGTTTTAGTCTTAACCCTGAAGCTTTCTTT	CASSFSLNPEAFF
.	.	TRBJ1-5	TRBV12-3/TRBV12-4	TGTGCCAGCACTAGGGGAAGTTATCAGCCCCAGCATTTT	CASTRGSYQPQHF
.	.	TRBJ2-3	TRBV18	TGTGCCAGCTCACCCCAGGGATCAGATACGCAGTATTTT	CASSPQGSDTQYF
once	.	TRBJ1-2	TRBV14	TGTGCCAGCAGCCAAGACAGCGGGAGGTGGGGCTACACCTTC	CASSQDSGRWGYTF
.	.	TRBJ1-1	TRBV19	TGTGCCAGTAGCAGAACTCCGGCAGGGGACACTGAAGCTTTCTTT	CASSRTPAGDTEAFF
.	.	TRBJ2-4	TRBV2	TGTGCCAGCAGTGAACCTAGACAGGTGAGGGTAGTAGCCAAAAACATTCAGTACTTC	CASSEPRQVRVVAKNIQYF
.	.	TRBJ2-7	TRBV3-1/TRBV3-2	TGTGCCAGCAGCCAATTCGCCATACTCTCCTTGACCTACGAGCAGTACTTC	CASSQFAILSLTYEQYF
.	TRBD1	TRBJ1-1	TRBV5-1	TGCGCCAGCAGCTGGGGGGACAGAAACACTGAAGCTTTCTTT	CASSWGDRNTEAFF
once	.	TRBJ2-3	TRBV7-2	TGTGCCAGCAGCCTCAAACCGACTAGCACAGATACGCAGTATTTT	CASSLKPTSTDTQYF
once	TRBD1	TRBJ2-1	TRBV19	TGTGCCAGTAGTACTAGCTACTCCGGGACAGGGTCATACAATGAGCAGTTCTTC	CASSTSYSGTGSYNEQFF
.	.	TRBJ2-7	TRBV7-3	TGTGCCAGCAGCTTGGGGGGGCCTTACGAGCAGTACTTC	CASSLGGPYEQYF
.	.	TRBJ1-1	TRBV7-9	TGTGCCAGCAGGCCTTACAGGAACACTGAAGCTTTCTTT	CASRPYRNTEAFF
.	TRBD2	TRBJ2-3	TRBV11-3	TGTGCCAGCTCGACTAGCGGCACAGATACGCAGTATTTT	CASSTSGTDTQYF
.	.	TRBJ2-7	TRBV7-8	TGTGCCAGCATCCGACTAGGGGTGGGTGACGAGCAGTACTTC	CASIRLGVGDEQYF
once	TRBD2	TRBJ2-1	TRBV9	TGTGCCAGCAGCGTAGCGCCCCCGGGAGGCAATGAGCAGTTCTTC	CASSVAPPGGNEQFF
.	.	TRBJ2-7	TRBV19	TGTGCCAGTAGTATGAGGGGACTTGTGACGTCTAGTTCGAGCTACGAGCAGTACTTC	CASSMRGLVTSSSSYEQYF
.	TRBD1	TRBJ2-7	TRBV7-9	TGTGCCAGCAGCCAAACAGGGGGCGCCGAGCAGTACTTC	CASSQTGGAEQYF
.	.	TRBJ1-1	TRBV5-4	TGTGCCAGCAGCTTGGCCGGTCGCAACACTGAAGCTTTCTTT	CASSLAGRNTEAFF
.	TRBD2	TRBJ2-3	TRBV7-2	TGTGCCAGCAGCCTGGGACTAGCGGGGGGGCTTCAAGATACGCAGTATTTT	CASSLGLAGGLQDTQYF
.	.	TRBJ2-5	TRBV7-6	TGTGCCAGCAGCCTGGCAGAGACCCAGTACTTC	CASSLAETQYF
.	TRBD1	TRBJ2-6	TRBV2	TGTGCCAGCAGCAGACAGGGGGGGATCTCTGGGGCCAACGTCCTGACTTTC	CASSRQGGISGANVLTF
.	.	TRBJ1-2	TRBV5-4	TGTGCCAGCAGTCAAAGCTCACAGTTTAACTATGGCTACACCTTC	CASSQSSQFNYGYTF
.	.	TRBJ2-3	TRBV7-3	TGTGCCAGCAATGGGGTAGTAGGGGGAACCACAGATACGCAGTATTTT	CASNGVVGGTTDTQYF
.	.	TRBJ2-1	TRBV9	TGTGCCAGCAGCGTAGGAAGCGACTCCTACAATGAGCAGTTCTTC	CASSVGSDSYNEQFF
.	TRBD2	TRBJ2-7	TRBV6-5	TGTGCCAGCAATACGGGGGCTAGCGGGAGGAGTGAGCAGTACTTC	CASNTGASGRSEQYF
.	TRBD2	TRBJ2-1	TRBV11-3	TGTGCCAGCAGCTCACTAGCGGGAGGAGGTAATGAGCAGTTCTTC	CASSSLAGGGNEQFF
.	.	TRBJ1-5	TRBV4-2	TGTGCCAGCAGTCAAAGCAGCGGGAATCAGCCCCAGCATTTT	CASSQSSGNQPQHF
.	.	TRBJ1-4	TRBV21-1	TGTGCCAGCAGCATACAGGGAGCTTGGGCCTCGGACTGCCGGGATGAAAAACTGTTTTTT	CASSIQGAWASDCRDEKLFF
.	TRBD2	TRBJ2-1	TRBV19	TGTGCCAGTAGTACCGGCCAACTACCGGGACTAGCGGACCTACCCCCCTACAATGAGCAGTTCTTC	CASSTGQLPGLADLPPYNEQFF
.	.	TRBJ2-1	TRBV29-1	TGCAGCGCCAGAAGCCGGGACACATACAATGAGCAGTTCTTC	CSARSRDTYNEQFF
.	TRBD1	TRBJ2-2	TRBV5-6	TGTGCCAGCAGCTTCCAGGGGGCAATCGGGGAGCTGTTTTTT	CASSFQGAIGELFF
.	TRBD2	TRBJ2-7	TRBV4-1	TGCGCCAGCAGCCAAGGTCTAGCGGGCTACGAGCAGTACTTC	CASSQGLAGYEQYF
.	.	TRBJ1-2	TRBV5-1	TGCGCCAGCAGCTTGGCCGCAGGTAATACCTATGGCTACACCTTC	CASSLAAGNTYGYTF
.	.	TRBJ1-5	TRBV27	TGTGCCAGTCGAACAGGGATCCCAAGTCAGCCCCAGCATTTT	CASRTGIPSQPQHF
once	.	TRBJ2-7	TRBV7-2	TGTGCCAGCAGCTCGCCTGCGGAAGGATTATACGAGCAGTACTTC	CASSSPAEGLYEQYF
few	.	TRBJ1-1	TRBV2	TGTGCCAGCAGAAAGGAGGGGACTGAAGCTTTCTTT	CASRKEGTEAFF
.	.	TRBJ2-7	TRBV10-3	TGTGCCATCAGTGAGGGACAAGACCTAACCTACGAGCAGTACTTC	CAISEGQDLTYEQYF
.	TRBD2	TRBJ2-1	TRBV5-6	TGTGCCAGCAGCTTGGTTGCGGGGGGGCCCCACAATGAGCAGTTCTTC	CASSLVAGGPHNEQFF
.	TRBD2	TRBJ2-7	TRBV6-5	TGTGCCAGCAGTGACTCCGGGACTAGAAGAATCAAGCAGTACTTC	CASSDSGTRRIKQYF
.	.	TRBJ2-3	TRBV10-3	TGTGCCATCAGTGAGTCTGGGGGGGCCGGTGCAGATACGCAGTATTTT	CAISESGGAGADTQYF
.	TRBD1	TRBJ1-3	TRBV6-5	TGTGCCAGCAGTCTTAAATGGACAGGGCTAAACACCATATATTTT	CASSLKWTGLNTIYF
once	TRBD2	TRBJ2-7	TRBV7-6	TGTGCCAGCAGCCCCGGGACTAGCGGGAGTAGCGAGCAGTACTTC	CASSPGTSGSSEQYF
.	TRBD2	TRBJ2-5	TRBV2	TGTGCCAGCAGTCTTTTGGGGGGGGTGGGAGAGACCCAGTACTTC	CASSLLGGVGETQYF
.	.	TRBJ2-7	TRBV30	TGTGCTTGCAGGAGGAGTGGGAACTACGAGCAGTACTTC	CACRRSGNYEQYF
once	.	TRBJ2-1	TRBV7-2	TGTGCCAGCAGCGTAGTAACCCTGGGCCTTTGGGAGCAGTTCTTC	CASSVVTLGLWEQFF
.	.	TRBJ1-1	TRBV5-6	TGTGCCAGCAGCCCGGGGGTACGGATGACAATGAACACTGAAGCTTTCTTT	CASSPGVRMTMNTEAFF
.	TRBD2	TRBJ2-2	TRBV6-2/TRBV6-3	TGTGCCAGCAGTTACTCGAATAGCGGGCCCACCGGGGAGCTGTTTTTT	CASSYSNSGPTGELFF
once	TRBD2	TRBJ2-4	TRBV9	TGTGCCAGCAGCGTAGGCGGGACTAGCGGGCGGGGTGACATTCAGTACTTC	CASSVGGTSGRGDIQYF
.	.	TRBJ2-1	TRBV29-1	TGCAGCGTTGAAGGAACCAGCGGGTCATACAATGAGCAGTTCTTC	CSVEGTSGSYNEQFF
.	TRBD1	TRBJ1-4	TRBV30	TGTGCCTGGAGTGAGACAGGGAAACTGTTTTTT	CAWSETGKLFF
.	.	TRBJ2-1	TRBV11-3	TGTGCCAGCACCTCGTCTGACTGGTACTCCTACAATGAGCAGTTCTTC	CASTSSDWYSYNEQFF
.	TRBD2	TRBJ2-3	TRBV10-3	TGTGCCATGAGTGCGGGAGGGCCGACAGATACGCAGTATTTT	CAMSAGGPTDTQYF
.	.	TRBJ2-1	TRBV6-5	TGTGCCAGCAGTCGACTCTATGAGCAGTTCTTC	CASSRLYEQFF